Listed below are T cell receptor beta chains from one sample, sequenced in a study of neoadjuvant anti-PD-1 for oral cavity cancer. Generated by immunoSEQ multiplex PCR, the TCRdb table keeps only in-frame clones and is missing some. This sample has under 25,000 clones, with about 30% found just once. This material consisted of tumor tissue, taken after nivolumab (anti-PD-1) treatment. These receptors were collected from a person aged 35-80 years with oral cavity squamous cell carcinoma. The CDR3 runs from the conserved cysteine through the conserved F or W. The order of the fields is V gene, J gene, D gene, clone size, CDR3 DNA, CDR3 protein. A D gene is named only where the DNA matches it firmly. Expanded clones get a size class; other rows say once, few or many, or leave the size out.

v_gene: TRBV9
j_gene: TRBJ1-6
d_gene: TRBD1
abundance: NA
CDR3nt: TGTGCCAGCAGCTTCAGACAGGGTGAAGGTTCACCCCTCCACTTT
CDR3aa: CASSFRQGEGSPLHF

v_gene: TRBV4-1
j_gene: TRBJ1-3
d_gene: NA
abundance: NA
CDR3nt: TGCGCCAGCAGCCCCACCCTGGGATCTGGAAACACCATATATTTT
CDR3aa: CASSPTLGSGNTIYF

v_gene: TRBV28
j_gene: TRBJ1-1
d_gene: NA
abundance: few
CDR3nt: TGTGCCAGCACCCTTTTTACGGCAGGTAACACTGAAGCTTTCTTT
CDR3aa: CASTLFTAGNTEAFF

v_gene: TRBV29-1
j_gene: TRBJ2-7
d_gene: NA
abundance: few
CDR3nt: TGCAGCGCCGGACCGACTGGGGCCGCCGAGCAGTACTTC
CDR3aa: CSAGPTGAAEQYF

v_gene: TRBV5-1
j_gene: TRBJ2-3
d_gene: NA
abundance: NA
CDR3nt: TGCGCCAGCAGCTTGGTGGCGTCTAGTGTGAGCACAGATACGCAGTATTTT
CDR3aa: CASSLVASSVSTDTQYF

v_gene: TRBV14
j_gene: TRBJ2-5
d_gene: NA
abundance: NA
CDR3nt: TGTGCCAGCAGCCAGGGGTTAGGAGAGACCCAGTACTTC
CDR3aa: CASSQGLGETQYF

v_gene: TRBV7-9
j_gene: TRBJ2-7
d_gene: NA
abundance: medium-sized
CDR3nt: TGTGCCAGCAGCTTAGAGGACGAGCAGTACTTC
CDR3aa: CASSLEDEQYF

v_gene: TRBV11-2
j_gene: TRBJ2-7
d_gene: TRBD1
abundance: few
CDR3nt: TGTGCCAGCAGCTTTGGGACAGGTAACGAGCAGTACTTC
CDR3aa: CASSFGTGNEQYF

v_gene: TRBV19
j_gene: TRBJ2-7
d_gene: TRBD1
abundance: NA
CDR3nt: TGTGCCAGTAGTTCCCCGGGACAGGGTATCTACGAGCAGTACTTC
CDR3aa: CASSSPGQGIYEQYF

v_gene: TRBV9
j_gene: TRBJ1-3
d_gene: NA
abundance: NA
CDR3nt: TGTGCCAGCAGCCTTAGCCCAGCCTCTGGAAACACCATATATTTT
CDR3aa: CASSLSPASGNTIYF

v_gene: TRBV28
j_gene: TRBJ1-2
d_gene: NA
abundance: NA
CDR3nt: TGTGCCAGCAGTTTAAGTACCCGGGGCGGTTTGAAAGGCTACACCTTC
CDR3aa: CASSLSTRGGLKGYTF

v_gene: TRBV2
j_gene: TRBJ1-1
d_gene: NA
abundance: NA
CDR3nt: TGTGCCAGCAGCCAAGGAGAGAACACTGAAGCTTTCTTT
CDR3aa: CASSQGENTEAFF

v_gene: TRBV29-1
j_gene: TRBJ1-2
d_gene: NA
abundance: medium-sized
CDR3nt: TGCAGCGTTGTATCGTCGGCAGACTATGGCTACACCTTC
CDR3aa: CSVVSSADYGYTF

v_gene: TRBV27
j_gene: TRBJ2-7
d_gene: NA
abundance: few
CDR3nt: TGTGCCAGCAGTTTTTCCCGGACGGAACGCTCCTACGAGCAGTACTTC
CDR3aa: CASSFSRTERSYEQYF

v_gene: TRBV5-1
j_gene: TRBJ2-2
d_gene: TRBD2
abundance: many
CDR3nt: TGCGCCAGCAGCTTGGCTCTAGCGGACGGGGAGCTGTTTTTT
CDR3aa: CASSLALADGELFF

v_gene: TRBV30
j_gene: TRBJ1-1
d_gene: NA
abundance: few
CDR3nt: TGTGCCTGGAGTCCCCCGGGTCTTGGACGTTATGAAGCTTTCTTT
CDR3aa: CAWSPPGLGRYEAFF

v_gene: TRBV29-1
j_gene: TRBJ2-1
d_gene: NA
abundance: NA
CDR3nt: TGCAGCGTTGAATTGGGGGTCACCTACAATGAGCAGTTCTTC
CDR3aa: CSVELGVTYNEQFF

v_gene: TRBV5-6
j_gene: TRBJ1-2
d_gene: TRBD1
abundance: NA
CDR3nt: TGTGCCAGCAGTTCTTGGAGGGACAGGGATGGGGGCTACACCTTC
CDR3aa: CASSSWRDRDGGYTF

v_gene: TRBV2
j_gene: TRBJ1-2
d_gene: TRBD1
abundance: few
CDR3nt: TGTGCCAGCAGTGAACCATCGGGACAGGACTATGGCTACACCTTC
CDR3aa: CASSEPSGQDYGYTF

v_gene: TRBV7-2
j_gene: TRBJ2-2
d_gene: TRBD2
abundance: NA
CDR3nt: TGTGCCAGCAGCTTCTCTAGCGGGGGCACCGGGGAGCTGTTTTTT
CDR3aa: CASSFSSGGTGELFF

v_gene: TRBV27
j_gene: TRBJ2-2
d_gene: NA
abundance: few
CDR3nt: TGTGCCAGCAGTTTATTTCGGGGGACCGCGAACACCGGGGAGCTGTTTTTT
CDR3aa: CASSLFRGTANTGELFF

v_gene: TRBV19
j_gene: TRBJ2-7
d_gene: NA
abundance: NA
CDR3nt: TGTGCCAGTAGTACTTCACAGAGCTACGAGCAGTACTTC
CDR3aa: CASSTSQSYEQYF

v_gene: TRBV30
j_gene: TRBJ1-5
d_gene: NA
abundance: NA
CDR3nt: TGTGCCTGGAGTATGTCCGTAAATCAGCCCCAGCATTTT
CDR3aa: CAWSMSVNQPQHF

v_gene: TRBV7-9
j_gene: TRBJ1-4
d_gene: TRBD1
abundance: NA
CDR3nt: TGTGCCAGCAGCTCTAACAGGGGGCAGAATGAAAAACTGTTTTTT
CDR3aa: CASSSNRGQNEKLFF

v_gene: TRBV28
j_gene: TRBJ1-1
d_gene: NA
abundance: NA
CDR3nt: TGTGCCAGCAGTCTTCCGATGAACACTGAAGCTTTCTTT
CDR3aa: CASSLPMNTEAFF

v_gene: TRBV6-1
j_gene: TRBJ1-2
d_gene: TRBD1
abundance: NA
CDR3nt: TGTGCCAGCAGTGATACAGGGGCTCGTGGCTACACCTTC
CDR3aa: CASSDTGARGYTF

v_gene: TRBV18
j_gene: TRBJ2-1
d_gene: NA
abundance: NA
CDR3nt: TGTGCCAGCTCACCACAGAGCTTCTACAATGAGCAGTTCTTC
CDR3aa: CASSPQSFYNEQFF

v_gene: TRBV2
j_gene: TRBJ1-5
d_gene: TRBD1
abundance: few
CDR3nt: TGTGCCAGCAGGCCAGGGACAGGGAGTCAGCCCCAGCATTTT
CDR3aa: CASRPGTGSQPQHF

v_gene: TRBV27
j_gene: TRBJ2-7
d_gene: NA
abundance: NA
CDR3nt: TGTGCCAGCAGTCCCCCCTCCTACGAGCAGTACTTC
CDR3aa: CASSPPSYEQYF

v_gene: TRBV11-2
j_gene: TRBJ2-4
d_gene: NA
abundance: few
CDR3nt: TGTGCCAGCAGCTTCCCAACGGGAGTCAAAAACATTCAGTACTTC
CDR3aa: CASSFPTGVKNIQYF

v_gene: TRBV18
j_gene: TRBJ2-1
d_gene: NA
abundance: NA
CDR3nt: TGTGCCAGCTCACCACAGCACAATGAGCAGTTCTTC
CDR3aa: CASSPQHNEQFF

v_gene: TRBV28
j_gene: TRBJ2-1
d_gene: NA
abundance: many
CDR3nt: TGTGCCAGCAGTTTGCGGCACAATGAGCAGTTCTTC
CDR3aa: CASSLRHNEQFF